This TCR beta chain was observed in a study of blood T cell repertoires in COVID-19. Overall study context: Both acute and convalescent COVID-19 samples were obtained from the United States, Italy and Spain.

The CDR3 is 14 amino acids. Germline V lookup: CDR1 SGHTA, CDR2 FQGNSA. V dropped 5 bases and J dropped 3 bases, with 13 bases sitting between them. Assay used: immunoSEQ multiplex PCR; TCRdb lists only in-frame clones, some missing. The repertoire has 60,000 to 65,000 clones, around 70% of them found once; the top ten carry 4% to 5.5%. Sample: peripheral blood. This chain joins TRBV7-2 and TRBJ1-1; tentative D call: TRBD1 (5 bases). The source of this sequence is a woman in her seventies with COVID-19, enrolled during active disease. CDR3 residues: CASSPDRDYTEAFF. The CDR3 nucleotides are TGTGCCAGCAGCCCAGACAGAGACTACACTGAAGCTTTCTTT.